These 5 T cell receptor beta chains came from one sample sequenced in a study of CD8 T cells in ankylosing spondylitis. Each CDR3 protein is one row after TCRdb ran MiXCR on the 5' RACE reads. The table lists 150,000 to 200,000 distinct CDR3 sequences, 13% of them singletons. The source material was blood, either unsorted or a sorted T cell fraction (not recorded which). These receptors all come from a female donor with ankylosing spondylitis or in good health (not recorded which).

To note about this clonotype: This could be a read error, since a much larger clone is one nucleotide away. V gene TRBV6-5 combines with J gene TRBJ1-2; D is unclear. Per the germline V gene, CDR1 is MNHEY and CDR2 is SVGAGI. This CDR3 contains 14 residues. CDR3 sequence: CASSYLLSRDGHTF. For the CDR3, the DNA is TGTGCCAGCAGTTACCTACTGAGTCGTGATGGCCACACCTTC.

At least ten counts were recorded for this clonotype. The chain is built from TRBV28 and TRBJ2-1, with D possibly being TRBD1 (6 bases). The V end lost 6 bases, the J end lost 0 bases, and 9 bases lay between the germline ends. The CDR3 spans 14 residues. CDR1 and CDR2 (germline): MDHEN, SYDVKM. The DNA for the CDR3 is TGTGCCAGCAGCTCGGGACACTCCTACAATGAGCAGTTCTTC. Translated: CASSSGHSYNEQFF. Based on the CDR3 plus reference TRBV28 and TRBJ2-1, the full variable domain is DVKVTQSSRYLVKRTGEKVFLECVQDMDHENMFWYRQDPGLGLRLIYFSYDVKMKEKGDIPEGYSVSREKKERFSLILESASTNQTSMYLCASSSGHSYNEQFFGPGTRLTVL.

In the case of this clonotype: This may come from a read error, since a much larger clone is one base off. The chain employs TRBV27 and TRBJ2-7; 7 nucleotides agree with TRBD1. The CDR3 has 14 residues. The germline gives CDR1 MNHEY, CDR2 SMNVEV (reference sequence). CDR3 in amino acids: CSSSSDRDPYEQYF. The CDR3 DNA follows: TGTTCCAGCAGTTCAGACAGGGATCCCTACGAGCAGTACTTC.

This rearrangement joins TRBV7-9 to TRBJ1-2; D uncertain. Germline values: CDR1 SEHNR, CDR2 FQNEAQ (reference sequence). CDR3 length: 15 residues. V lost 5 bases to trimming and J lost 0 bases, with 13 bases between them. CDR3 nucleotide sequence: TGTGCCAGCAGCCCAATGGCGTGGACTAACTATGGCTACACCTTC. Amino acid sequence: CASSPMAWTNYGYTF.

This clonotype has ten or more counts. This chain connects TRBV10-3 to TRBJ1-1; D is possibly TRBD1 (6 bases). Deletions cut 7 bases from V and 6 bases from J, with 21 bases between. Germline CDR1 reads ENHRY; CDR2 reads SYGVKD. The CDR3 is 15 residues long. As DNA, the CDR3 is TGTGCCATCAAGCCCGGCAGGGGAATAGTCCCTGAAGCTTTCTTT. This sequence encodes CAIKPGRGIVPEAFF.